These 20 T cell receptor beta chains share one sample of origin, sequenced in a study of STAT5B mutations in CD4+ large granular lymphocyte leukemia. Repertoires were generated with immunoSEQ multiplex PCR, while TCRdb's copy carries only in-frame clones and drops some. The sample has tens of thousands of clones; roughly 82% are singletons. Specimen: CD4+ T cells from blood buffy coats. Receptor source: a human donor in good health.

CDR3 nucleotide sequence: TGTGCCTGGAGCTCCCTGGGACGGAGCAATAATTCACCCCTCCACTTT. Translating gives CAWSSLGRSNNSPLHF. The chain couples TRBV30 to TRBJ1-6, with D tentatively TRBD1 (5 bases). This CDR3 is 16 amino acids long. V was cut by 3 bases and J by 5 bases, with 17 bases left in between. CDR1 and CDR2 (germline): GTSNPN, SVGIG (reference sequence).

This chain links TRBV19 with TRBJ2-7; D might be TRBD1 (5 bases). Germline V gene sequence: CDR1 LNHDA, CDR2 SQIVND (reference sequence). Trimming cost V 3 bases and J 5 bases, with 17 bases left between them. The CDR3 contains 15 residues. CDR3 nucleotide sequence: TGTGCCAGTAGTATTATGGACACCCCAGACGACGAGCAGTACTTC. Its translation: CASSIMDTPDDEQYF. Based on the CDR3 plus reference TRBV19 and TRBJ2-7, the full variable domain is DGGITQSPKYLFRKEGQNVTLSCEQNLNHDAMYWYRQDPGQGLRLIYYSQIVNDFQKGDIAEGYSVSREKKESFPLTVTSAQKNPTAFYLCASSIMDTPDDEQYFGPGTRLTVT.

The chain employs TRBV9 and TRBJ1-1; D is possibly TRBD1 (5 bases). This CDR3 is 16 amino acids long. The germline V gene has CDR1 SGDLS and CDR2 YYNGEE. With 0 bases removed from V and 2 bases from J, the gap between germline ends came to 14 bases. Here the CDR3 DNA reads TGTGCCAGCAGCGTAGGGGGGAGGGGCGGAAACACTGAAGCTTTCTTT. Protein: CASSVGGRGGNTEAFF.

The V call is TRBV5-6, the J call TRBJ2-6, with D possibly TRBD2 on 6 matching bases. The CDR3 length is 15 residues. Per the germline V gene, CDR1 is SGHDT and CDR2 is YYEEEE. V lost 4 bases, J lost 2 bases, and 10 bases lay in between. For the CDR3, the DNA is TGTGCCAGCAGCACCTGGACTACTGGGGCCAACGTCCTGACTTTC. It encodes CASSTWTTGANVLTF.

This chain connects TRBV19 to TRBJ2-1; D unresolved. This CDR3 comprises 11 residues. Deletions cut 4 bases from V and 10 bases from J, with 8 bases between. CDR1 LNHDA and CDR2 SQIVND come from the germline V gene (reference sequence). The CDR3 DNA is TGTGCCAGTAGTAAGACCCACGAGCAGTTCTTC. Protein: CASSKTHEQFF.

Only a few counts were recorded for this clone. The chain recombines TRBV15 with TRBJ1-5, with a tentative D call TRBD1 (6 bases). CDR3 size: 14 residues. V was pared by 2 bases and J by 8 bases, with 13 bases between. Germline CDR1 and CDR2: LNHNV and YYDKDF (reference sequence). CDR3 region: CATSRQNNREPQHF. The CDR3 DNA follows: TGTGCCACCAGCAGACAGAATAACAGGGAGCCCCAGCATTTT.

This clone was recorded a few times. The V and J genes are TRBV6-5 and TRBJ2-5, with D uncertain. The ends were cut back, 6 bases at V and 2 bases at J, with 7 bases in the middle. The germline V gene has CDR1 MNHEY and CDR2 SVGAGI. This CDR3 region has 12 residues. The CDR3 protein is CASRRSQETQYF. CDR3 DNA: TGTGCCAGCAGGAGGTCACAAGAGACCCAGTACTTC.

This rearrangement joins TRBV9 to TRBJ2-5; D possibly corresponds to TRBD1 (5 bases). The DNA end is a closer match to TRBJ2-7, so the J assignment may be wrong. The CDR3 runs to 15 residues. The V gene's germline CDR1 is SGDLS and CDR2 YYNGEE. The CDR3 sequence: CASSPHGAGNYEQYF. CDR3 DNA: TGTGCCAGCAGCCCCCATGGGGCAGGGAACTACGAGCAGTACTTC.

The genes are TRBV14 and TRBJ2-7; maybe TRBD2 (6 bases). Germline values: CDR1 SGHDN, CDR2 FVKESK. V lost 1 base and J 0 bases, leaving 13 bases between the germline ends. The CDR3 length is 16 residues. Here the CDR3 reads CASSQGGVPLSYEQYF. CDR3 nucleotides: TGTGCCAGCAGCCAAGGGGGGGTCCCACTCTCCTACGAGCAGTACTTC.

Written as DNA, the CDR3 is TGCGCCAGCAGCCGCGGTGGGCCAATAGAGACCCAGTACTTC. Protein sequence: CASSRGGPIETQYF. The genes are TRBV5-1 and TRBJ2-5; D not certain. This CDR3 contains 14 residues. Germline V lookup: CDR1 SGHRS, CDR2 YFSETQ. V was pared by 4 bases and J by 4 bases, with 14 bases between.

The J gene is TRBJ1-2, the V gene TRBV5-4, with 7 bases fitting TRBD1. The CDR3 loop spans 14 amino acids. Germline V CDR1 and CDR2: SGHNT, YYREEE (reference sequence). V shed 2 bases, J shed 1 base, and the junction held 2 bases outside the gene matches. The DNA of the CDR3 is TGTGCCAGCAGCTTCGGGACAGTTAACTATGGCTACACCTTC. This translates into CASSFGTVNYGYTF.

J is TRBJ2-5 and V is TRBV18; D is perhaps TRBD1 (6 bases). The CDR3 spans 13 residues. CDR1 is KGHSH, CDR2 LQKENI, per germline. Trimming removed 3 bases at V and 3 bases at J, with 8 bases between. The CDR3 bases are TGTGCCAGCTCACCTGGGACAAAAGAGACCCAGTACTTC. Protein: CASSPGTKETQYF.

The chain joins TRBV19 to TRBJ1-5, with D tentatively TRBD1 (6 bases). V lost 0 bases and J 1 base, leaving 13 bases between the germline ends. CDR3 size: 17 residues. Germline assignment: CDR1 LNHDA and CDR2 SQIVND (reference sequence). The CDR3 bases are TGTGCCAGTAGTATAGATCGGGGGGCTTCGAGCAATCAGCCCCAGCATTTT. It specifies CASSIDRGASSNQPQHF.

The CDR3, as DNA: TGTGCCAGCAGCTCCAGGCTGTGGGGCACCGGGGAGCTGTTTTTT. As protein: CASSSRLWGTGELFF. The V and J genes are TRBV6-6 and TRBJ2-2; D is unclear. Between the trimmed V and J ends, which lost 6 bases and 4 bases, there was a span of 15 bases. CDR3 length: 15 amino acids. CDR1 and CDR2 (germline): MNHNY, SVGAGI (reference sequence).

The chain uses TRBV11-2 and TRBJ2-6; 10 nucleotides align to TRBD1. The CDR3 runs to 18 residues. Germline V gene lookup returns CDR1 SGHAT and CDR2 FQNNGV. V shed 3 bases and J 4 bases; nucleotides not matched to a gene: 9. CDR3 sequence: CASSLTGGRSGGANVLTF. CDR3 sequence (DNA): TGTGCCAGCAGCTTGACAGGGGGCCGCTCGGGGGGGGCCAACGTCCTGACTTTC.

This clone was recorded once. The gene calls are TRBV6-6 and TRBJ1-5, with a tentative D call TRBD1 (6 bases). The V end lost 7 bases, the J end lost 6 bases, and 13 bases lay between the germline ends. This CDR3 is built from 13 residues. In germline, CDR1 is MNHNY, CDR2 SVGAGI (reference sequence). CDR3 region: CASNRDKGQPQHF. The CDR3 DNA reads as TGTGCCAGCAACCGGGACAAGGGTCAGCCCCAGCATTTT.

This rearrangement joins TRBV6-5 to TRBJ2-5, with D possibly called TRBD1 or TRBD2 (6 bases each). V lost 2 bases and J 4 bases, leaving 11 bases between the germline ends. The CDR3 is 14 amino acids. Per germline, CDR1 MNHEY and CDR2 SVGAGI. CDR3 in amino acids: CASSYVGGGETQYF. The CDR3 DNA is TGTGCCAGCAGTTACGTGGGGGGCGGAGAGACCCAGTACTTC.

This clone came up a few times. This rearrangement joins TRBV27 to TRBJ1-1; D is unclear. With 4 bases removed from V and 0 bases from J, the gap between germline ends came to 12 bases. The CDR3 has 15 amino acids. Germline V gene lookup returns CDR1 MNHEY and CDR2 SMNVEV (reference sequence). The chain's CDR3 is CASSSLVVMNTEAFF. The DNA for the CDR3 is TGTGCCAGCAGTTCACTCGTGGTCATGAACACTGAAGCTTTCTTT.

The chain uses TRBV5-1 and TRBJ1-2; D possibly corresponds to TRBD1 (5 bases). The CDR3 is 14 amino acids. CDR1 and CDR2 (germline): SGHRS, YFSETQ. Between the trimmed V and J ends, which lost 4 bases and 8 bases, there was a span of 18 bases. The chain's CDR3 is CASSREGTPEGYTF. CDR3 sequence (DNA): TGCGCCAGCAGCCGAGAAGGGACTCCCGAAGGCTACACCTTC.

This clone has just a few counts. The chain recombines TRBV30 with TRBJ1-2; D gene unclear. V was cut by 7 bases and J by 2 bases, with 14 bases left in between. The CDR3 sequence is 13 residues long. From germline, CDR1 is GTSNPN and CDR2 SVGIG (reference sequence). The CDR3 DNA is TGTGCCTCCCAAAGAGAAGTCAACTATGGCTACACCTTC. It encodes CASQREVNYGYTF.